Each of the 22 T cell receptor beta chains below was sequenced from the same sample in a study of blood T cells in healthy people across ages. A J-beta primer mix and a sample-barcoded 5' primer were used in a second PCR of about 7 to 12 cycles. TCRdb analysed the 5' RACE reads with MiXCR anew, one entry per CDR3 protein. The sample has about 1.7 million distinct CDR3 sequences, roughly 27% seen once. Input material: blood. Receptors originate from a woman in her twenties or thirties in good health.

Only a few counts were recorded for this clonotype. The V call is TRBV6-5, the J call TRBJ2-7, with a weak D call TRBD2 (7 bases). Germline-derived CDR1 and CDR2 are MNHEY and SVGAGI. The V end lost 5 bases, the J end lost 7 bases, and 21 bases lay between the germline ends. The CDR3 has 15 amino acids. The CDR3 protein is CASSGTGGPYNEQYF. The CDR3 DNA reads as TGTGCCAGCAGTGGAACGGGGGGCCCCTACAATGAGCAGTACTTC.

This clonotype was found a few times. CDR3 loop: CSALAGGTGELFF. CDR3 in DNA: TGCAGCGCTTTAGCGGGAGGAACCGGGGAGCTGTTTTTT. The chain joins TRBV29-1 to TRBJ2-2; 10 bases map to TRBD2. The CDR3 is 13 amino acids. The germline V gene encodes CDR1 SQVTM and CDR2 ANQGSEA. The junction had 4 bases not matched to a gene; V was cut back by 7 bases and J by 5 bases.

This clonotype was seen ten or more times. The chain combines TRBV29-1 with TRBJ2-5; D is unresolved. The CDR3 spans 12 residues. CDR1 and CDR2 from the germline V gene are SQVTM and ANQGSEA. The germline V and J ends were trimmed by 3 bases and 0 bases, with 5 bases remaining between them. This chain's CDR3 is CSVEVNQETQYF. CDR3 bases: TGCAGCGTTGAGGTAAACCAAGAGACCCAGTACTTC.

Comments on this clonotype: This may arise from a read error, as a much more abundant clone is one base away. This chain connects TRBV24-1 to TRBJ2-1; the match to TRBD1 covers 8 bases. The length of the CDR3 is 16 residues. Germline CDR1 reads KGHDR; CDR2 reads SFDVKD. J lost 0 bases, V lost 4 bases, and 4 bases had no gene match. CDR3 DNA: TGTGCCACCAGTGAACCCACAGGGGGCTCCTACAATGAGCAGTTCTTC. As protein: CATSEPTGGSYNEQFF.

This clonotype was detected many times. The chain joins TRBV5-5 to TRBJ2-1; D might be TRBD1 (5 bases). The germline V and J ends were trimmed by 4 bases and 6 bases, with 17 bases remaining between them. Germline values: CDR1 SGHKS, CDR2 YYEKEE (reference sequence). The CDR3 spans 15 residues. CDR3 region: CASSQVSVRVNEQFF. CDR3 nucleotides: TGTGCCAGCAGCCAAGTCTCCGTCAGGGTCAATGAGCAGTTCTTC.

Written as DNA, the CDR3 is TGTGCCAGCAGTTACTCGGCTAGCGGTGAGCAGTTCTTC. The encoded protein is CASSYSASGEQFF. This rearrangement joins TRBV6-6 to TRBJ2-1, with 7 bases identical to TRBD2. From germline, CDR1 is MNHNY and CDR2 SVGAGI (reference sequence). V was pared by 0 bases and J by 9 bases, with 2 bases of the junction left unmatched. This CDR3 spans 13 amino acids.

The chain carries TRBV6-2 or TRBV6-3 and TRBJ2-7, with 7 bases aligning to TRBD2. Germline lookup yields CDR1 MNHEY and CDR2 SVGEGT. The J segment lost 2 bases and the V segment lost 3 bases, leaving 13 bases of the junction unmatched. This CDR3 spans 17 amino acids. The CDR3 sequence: CASSYDVKAGNPYEQYF. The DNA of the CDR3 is TGTGCCAGCAGTTATGACGTCAAAGCGGGGAATCCCTACGAGCAGTACTTC.

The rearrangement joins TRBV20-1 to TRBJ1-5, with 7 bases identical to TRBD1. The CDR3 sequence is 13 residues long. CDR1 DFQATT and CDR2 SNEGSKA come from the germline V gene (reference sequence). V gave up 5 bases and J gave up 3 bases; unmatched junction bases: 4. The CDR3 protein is CSALTGINQPQHF. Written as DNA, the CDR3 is TGCAGTGCTCTGACAGGGATCAATCAGCCCCAGCATTTT.

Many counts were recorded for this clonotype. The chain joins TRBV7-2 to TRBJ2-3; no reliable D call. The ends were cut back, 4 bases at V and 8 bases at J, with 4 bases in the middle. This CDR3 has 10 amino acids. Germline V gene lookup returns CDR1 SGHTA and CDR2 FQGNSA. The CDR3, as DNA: TGTGCCAGCAGCTCCACTACGCAGTATTTT. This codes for CASSSTTQYF.

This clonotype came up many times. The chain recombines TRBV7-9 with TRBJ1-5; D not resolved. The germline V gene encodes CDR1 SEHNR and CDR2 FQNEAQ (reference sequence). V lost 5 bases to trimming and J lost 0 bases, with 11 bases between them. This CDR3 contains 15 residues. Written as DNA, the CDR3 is TGTGCCAGCAGCGACCCCCCGTATAGCAATCAGCCCCAGCATTTT. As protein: CASSDPPYSNQPQHF.

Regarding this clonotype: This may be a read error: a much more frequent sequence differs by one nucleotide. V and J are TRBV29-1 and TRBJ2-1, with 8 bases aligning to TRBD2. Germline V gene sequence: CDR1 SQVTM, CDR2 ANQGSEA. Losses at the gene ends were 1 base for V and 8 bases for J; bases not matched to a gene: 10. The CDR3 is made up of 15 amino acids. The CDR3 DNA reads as TGCAGCGTTGAAGGGTCAGCGGGAGTATGCGATGAGCAGTTCTTC. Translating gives CSVEGSAGVCDEQFF.

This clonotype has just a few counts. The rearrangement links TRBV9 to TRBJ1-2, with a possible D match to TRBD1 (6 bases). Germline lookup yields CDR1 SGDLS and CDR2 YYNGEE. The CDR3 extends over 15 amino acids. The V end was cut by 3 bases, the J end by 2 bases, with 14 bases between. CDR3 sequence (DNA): TGTGCCAGCAGCGGTACAGGGCGGGGAAACTATGGCTACACCTTC. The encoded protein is CASSGTGRGNYGYTF.

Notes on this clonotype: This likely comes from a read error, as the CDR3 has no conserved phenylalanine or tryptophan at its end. The DNA for the CDR3 is TGCGCCAGCAGCTTGTTCCCCAGGGGAGTAGATACGCAGTATTCT. Translated, it gives CASSLFPRGVDTQYS. The chain couples TRBV5-1 to TRBJ2-3; possibly TRBD1 for D (6 bases). This CDR3 spans 15 amino acids. Germline lookup yields CDR1 SGHRS and CDR2 YFSETQ. The V and J ends lost 1 base and 5 bases respectively, with 14 bases between them.

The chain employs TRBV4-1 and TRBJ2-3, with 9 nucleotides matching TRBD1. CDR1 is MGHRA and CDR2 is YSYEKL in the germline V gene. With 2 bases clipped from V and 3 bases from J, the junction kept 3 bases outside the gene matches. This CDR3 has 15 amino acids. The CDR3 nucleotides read TGCGCCAGCAGCCAACGGGGACAGGGAACAGATACGCAGTATTTT. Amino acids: CASSQRGQGTDTQYF.

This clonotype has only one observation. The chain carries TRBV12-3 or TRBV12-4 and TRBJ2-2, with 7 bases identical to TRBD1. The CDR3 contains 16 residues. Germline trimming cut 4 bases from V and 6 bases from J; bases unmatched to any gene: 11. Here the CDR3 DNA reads TGTGCCAGCAGTTCCCGGACAGGCAACCGGCCCGGGGAGCTGTTTTTT. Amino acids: CASSSRTGNRPGELFF.

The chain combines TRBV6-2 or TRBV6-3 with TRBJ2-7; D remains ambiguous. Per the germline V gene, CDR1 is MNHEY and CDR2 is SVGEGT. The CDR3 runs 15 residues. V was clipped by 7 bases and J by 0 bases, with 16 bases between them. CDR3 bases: TGTGCCAGCAACTACCCCCAGGAGAGCTCCTACGAGCAGTACTTC. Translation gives CASNYPQESSYEQYF.

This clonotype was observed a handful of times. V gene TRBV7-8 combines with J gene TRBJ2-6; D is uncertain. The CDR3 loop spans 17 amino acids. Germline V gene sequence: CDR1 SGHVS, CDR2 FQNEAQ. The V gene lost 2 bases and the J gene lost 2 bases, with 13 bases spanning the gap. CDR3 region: CASSLNLRGPGANVLTF. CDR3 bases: TGTGCCAGCAGCTTAAATCTTCGAGGCCCTGGGGCCAACGTCCTGACTTTC.

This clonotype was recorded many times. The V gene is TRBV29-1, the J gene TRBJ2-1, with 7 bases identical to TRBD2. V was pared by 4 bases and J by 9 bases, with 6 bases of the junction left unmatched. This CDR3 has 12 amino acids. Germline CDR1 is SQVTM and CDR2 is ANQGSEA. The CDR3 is CSVALGGSEQFF. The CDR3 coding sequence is TGCAGCGTTGCCCTGGGGGGGAGTGAGCAGTTCTTC.

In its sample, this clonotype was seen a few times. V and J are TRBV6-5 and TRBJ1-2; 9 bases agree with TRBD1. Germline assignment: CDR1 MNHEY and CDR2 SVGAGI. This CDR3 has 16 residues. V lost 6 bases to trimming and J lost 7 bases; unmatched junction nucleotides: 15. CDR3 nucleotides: TGTGCCAGCAGAGGCCCCAGGACAGGGGAAGCAGGTGGCTACACCTTC. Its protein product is CASRGPRTGEAGGYTF.

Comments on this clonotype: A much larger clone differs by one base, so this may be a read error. The CDR3, as DNA: TGTGCCAGCAGTTTCGGCCCCCTTCGCCCCAGCTCCTACAATGAGCAGTACTTC. This gives the protein CASSFGPLRPSSYNEQYF. V gene TRBV12-3 or TRBV12-4 combines with J gene TRBJ2-1; D remains unclear. The DNA end lines up better with TRBJ2-7; the J call may be wrong. The CDR3 runs 18 residues.

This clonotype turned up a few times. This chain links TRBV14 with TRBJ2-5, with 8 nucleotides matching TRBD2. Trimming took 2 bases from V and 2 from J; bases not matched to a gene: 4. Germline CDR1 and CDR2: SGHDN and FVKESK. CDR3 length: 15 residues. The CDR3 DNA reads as TGTGCCAGCAGCCAATTAACGGGGGGGCAAGAGACCCAGTACTTC. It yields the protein CASSQLTGGQETQYF.

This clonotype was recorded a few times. CDR3 sequence reads: CASSLEAAPGRATEQYF. The CDR3, as DNA: TGTGCCAGCAGCTTGGAGGCCGCTCCGGGGAGGGCCACCGAGCAGTACTTC. The chain has TRBV5-5 and TRBJ2-7; 7 bases match TRBD2. Per germline, CDR1 SGHKS and CDR2 YYEKEE (reference sequence). This CDR3 is built from 17 residues. With 0 bases clipped from V and 6 bases from J, the junction kept 15 bases outside the gene matches.